The source of this T cell receptor (beta chain) is a study of technical replicates of blood from a handful of donors. Repertoires were generated with immunoSEQ multiplex PCR, while TCRdb's copy carries only in-frame clones and drops some. The table includes just over 95,000 clones, around 95% detected once. Germline V lookup: CDR1 LGHNT, CDR2 FRNRAP. V lost 1 base to trimming and J lost 5 bases, with 16 bases between them. The CDR3 is 16 amino acids. This sequence originates from a human donor in good health. The specimen was T cells isolated from PBMCs. J is TRBJ2-3 and V is TRBV12-5, with a possible D match to TRBD2 (5 bases). CDR3 DNA sequence: TGTGCTAGTGGTTTGGGAGGACCTTCAAGCGGAGATACGCAGTATTTT. Translation gives CASGLGGPSSGDTQYF.